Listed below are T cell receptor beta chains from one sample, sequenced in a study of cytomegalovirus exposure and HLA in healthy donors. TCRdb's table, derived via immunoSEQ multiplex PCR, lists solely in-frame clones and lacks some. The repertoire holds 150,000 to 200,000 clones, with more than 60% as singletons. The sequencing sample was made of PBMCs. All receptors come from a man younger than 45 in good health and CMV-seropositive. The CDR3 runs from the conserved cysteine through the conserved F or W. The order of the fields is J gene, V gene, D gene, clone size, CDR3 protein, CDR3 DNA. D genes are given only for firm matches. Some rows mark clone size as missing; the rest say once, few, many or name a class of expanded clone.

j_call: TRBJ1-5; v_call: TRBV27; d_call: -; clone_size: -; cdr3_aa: CASSFKLHQPQHF; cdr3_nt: TGTGCCAGCAGTTTTAAACTTCATCAGCCCCAGCATTTT
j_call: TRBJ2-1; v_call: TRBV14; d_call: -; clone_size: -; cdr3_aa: CASSQGRVATYNEQFF; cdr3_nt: TGTGCCAGCAGCCAAGGGCGGGTGGCAACCTACAATGAGCAGTTCTTC
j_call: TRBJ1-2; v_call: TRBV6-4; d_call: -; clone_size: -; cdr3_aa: CASSTGAGYGYTF; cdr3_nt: TGTGCCAGCAGTACTGGGGCCGGCTATGGCTACACCTTC
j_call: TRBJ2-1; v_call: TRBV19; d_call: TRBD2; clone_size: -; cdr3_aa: CASSTAGDASKQFF; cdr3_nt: TGTGCCAGTAGTACAGCGGGAGACGCCTCCAAGCAGTTCTTC
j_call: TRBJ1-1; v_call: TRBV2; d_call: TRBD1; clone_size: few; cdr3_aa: CASNRQGGFGHTEAFF; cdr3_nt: TGTGCCAGCAATCGTCAGGGGGGCTTTGGGCACACTGAAGCTTTCTTT
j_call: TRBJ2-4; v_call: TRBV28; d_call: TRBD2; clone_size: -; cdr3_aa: CASSWGGNKNIQYF; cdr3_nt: TGTGCCAGCAGTTGGGGGGGTAACAAAAACATTCAGTACTTC
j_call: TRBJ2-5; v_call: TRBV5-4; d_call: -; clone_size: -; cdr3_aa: CASRPSPRWAETQYF; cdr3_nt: TGTGCCAGCAGACCTTCTCCTCGGTGGGCAGAGACCCAGTACTTC
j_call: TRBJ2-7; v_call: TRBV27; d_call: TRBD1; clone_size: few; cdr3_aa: CASSLSGQGIYEQYF; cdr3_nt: TGTGCCAGCAGTTTATCGGGACAGGGAATCTACGAGCAGTACTTC
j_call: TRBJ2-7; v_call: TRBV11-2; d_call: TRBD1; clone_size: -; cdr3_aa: CASRMNRGAYEQYF; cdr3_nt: TGTGCCAGCAGGATGAACAGGGGGGCCTACGAGCAGTACTTC
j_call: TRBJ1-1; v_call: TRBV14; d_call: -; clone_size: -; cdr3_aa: CASSQGRGLFMNTEAFF; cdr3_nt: TGTGCCAGCAGCCAAGGCAGAGGTTTGTTCATGAACACTGAAGCTTTCTTT
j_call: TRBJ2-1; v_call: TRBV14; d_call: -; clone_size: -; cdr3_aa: CASSQEMRDEQFF; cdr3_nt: TGTGCCAGCAGCCAAGAAATGCGGGACGAGCAGTTCTTC
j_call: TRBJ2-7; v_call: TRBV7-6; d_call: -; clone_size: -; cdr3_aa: CASSSPSKGIYEQYF; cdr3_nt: TGTGCCAGCAGCTCCCCCTCCAAGGGGATCTACGAGCAGTACTTC
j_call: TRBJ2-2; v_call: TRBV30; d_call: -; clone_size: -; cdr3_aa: CAWSPDSTGELFF; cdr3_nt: TGTGCCTGGAGTCCGGACAGCACCGGGGAGCTGTTTTTT
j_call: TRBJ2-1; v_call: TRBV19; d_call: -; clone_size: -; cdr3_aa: CASSTSTGNEQFF; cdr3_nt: TGTGCCAGTAGTACCTCTACAGGGAATGAGCAGTTCTTC
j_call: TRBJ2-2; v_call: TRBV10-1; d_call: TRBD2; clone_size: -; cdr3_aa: CASSDGGRDTGELFF; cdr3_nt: TGCGCCAGCAGTGATGGCGGGAGAGACACCGGGGAGCTGTTTTTT
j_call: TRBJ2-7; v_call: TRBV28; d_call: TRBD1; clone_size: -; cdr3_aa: CASSLTDRASYEQYF; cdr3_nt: TGTGCCAGCAGTTTAACTGACAGGGCCTCCTACGAGCAGTACTTC
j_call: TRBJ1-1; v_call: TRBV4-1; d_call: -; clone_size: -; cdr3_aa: CASSPASGEAFF; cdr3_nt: TGCGCCAGCAGCCCCGCTTCGGGTGAGGCTTTCTTT
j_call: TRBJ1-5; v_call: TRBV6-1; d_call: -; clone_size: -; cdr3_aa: CASSRGGYGNQPQHF; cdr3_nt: TGTGCCAGCAGCCGGGGGGGGTACGGGAATCAGCCCCAGCATTTT
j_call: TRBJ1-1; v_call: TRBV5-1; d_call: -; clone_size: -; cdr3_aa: CASSSSWGGHTEAFF; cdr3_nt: TGCGCCAGCAGCTCGTCCTGGGGGGGCCACACTGAAGCTTTCTTT
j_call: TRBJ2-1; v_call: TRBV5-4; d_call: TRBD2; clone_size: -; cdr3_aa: CASSLPGGSYNEQFF; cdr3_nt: TGTGCCAGCAGCTTGCCGGGAGGTAGCTACAATGAGCAGTTCTTC
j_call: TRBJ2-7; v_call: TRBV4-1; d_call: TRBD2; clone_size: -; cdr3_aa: CASSHLAGGLYEQYF; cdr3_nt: TGCGCCAGCAGCCATCTAGCGGGGGGACTCTACGAGCAGTACTTC
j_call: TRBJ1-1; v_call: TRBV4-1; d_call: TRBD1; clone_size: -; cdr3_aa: CASSSLGDRKGNTEAFF; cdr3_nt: TGCGCCAGCAGCTCTCTGGGGGACAGAAAAGGGAACACTGAAGCTTTCTTT
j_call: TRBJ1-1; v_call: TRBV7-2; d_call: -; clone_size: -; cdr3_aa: CASSSTGLLNTEAFF; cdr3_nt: TGTGCCAGCAGCTCCACAGGGCTTTTGAACACTGAAGCTTTCTTT